This entry features one TCR beta chain sequence. This clone was seen only a few times. Its antigen specificity is not known. There are no base qualities to consult, and no much larger clone falls within one base. The data were taken from a study of untreated major depressive disorder (dated by TCRdb to 2017 to 2018). Turning to the overall study: This cross-sectional case-control study compared T cell phenotype and TCR repertoire between antidepressant-free major depressive disorder patients and individually matched non-depressed controls. Differences in Vbeta 5.1, Vbeta 11 and Vbeta 22 usage observed by flow cytometry in the whole cohort were followed up by sequencing. Results the study describes overall, beyond this receptor: Because of the strict matching and exclusion criteria, the study sample was comparatively small, which limits how generalizable the findings are. Higher TRBV05-01 (Vbeta 5.1) usage among CD4+ T cells of depressed patients compared with controls was confirmed by sequencing, with p = 0.040 in a one-tailed test. The sequencing comparisons used one-tailed planned tests on only three preselected Vbeta families. TRBV25-01 and TRBV02-01 usage followed the flow-cytometry pattern but did not reach statistical significance in the sequencing data. In every sequenced subject, the top five TRBV05-01 clones were all identified as private clones.

V loses 6 bases at its end and J loses 4 bases; junction bases beyond the gene matches: 3. The cysteine opens and the phenylalanine closes a CDR3 of 13 amino acids. This entry keeps only the CDR3 DNA: 39 bases, framed from base 1. The germline V gene gives CDR1 as KGHSH and CDR2 as LQKENI. Each depressed patient was matched pairwise with a non-depressed control on sex, age, current smoking status and body mass index. Every participant in the study was of European descent. Controls scored 5 or less on the Quick Inventory of Depressive Symptoms-Self Report and had no mood disorder, either currently or at any point in their lifetime. Participants were excluded if they had major medical conditions, Axis I/II comorbidities, regular medication or illicit drug use, or weekly alcohol intake above 100 g. About 30 ml of peripheral blood was collected from each participant into EDTA tubes. CD4+ T cells were purified from thawed PBMCs by magnetic negative selection with the BD IMag Human CD4 T Lymphocyte Enrichment Set. The CD4+ enrichment method typically yielded 90% to 95% purity as confirmed by flow cytometry. A subgroup of a few case-control pairs, selected blind to chemokine receptor expression and flow-cytometric repertoire skewing results, was subjected to TCRbeta sequencing. Every blood sample was taken in the morning at 8:00 a.m., after which PBMCs were separated out using Ficoll-Hypaque gradient centrifugation. PBMCs were cryopreserved by gradual cooling to -80°C and stored in liquid nitrogen until assayed.

The Qiagen DNeasy Blood and Tissue Kit was used to extract total genomic DNA from the purified CD4+ T cells. Following immunoSEQ immunosequencing protocols, the TCRbeta CDR3 region, as defined by IMGT, was amplified and sequenced. As for the original processing: Preprocessing of raw sequence data for PCR and sequencing error correction was performed by the immunoSEQ service. The sequence data were imported into the immunoSEQ Analyzer and were further analyzed using VDJtools v1.0.7. The paired Wilcoxon signed-rank test was applied to assess differences between patients and controls. In TCRdb, the immuneACCESS table is reduced to in-frame sequences with V and J assigned. These tables do not hold every clone; where another copy was compared, an unresolved V gene accounts for under half, and the others remain unexplained. Clone size and V and J calls were adopted from that table, with D and trimming inferred from the DNA. The sample table contains 20,000 or so clones; only one count was recorded for around 87% of them. 4.5% to 6.5% of the sample is held by the ten biggest clonotypes.

This chain is built from TRBV18 and TRBJ1-1; TRBD1 agrees with 9 junctional bases. Sequencing was performed on CD4+ T cells from PBMCs. The receptor's source is a woman aged 25 to 45 in good health. In nucleotides, the sequence is TGTGCCAGCTCCAGGGACAGGGCCACTGAAGCTTTCTTT. It codes for CASSRDRATEAFF.